This is a list of T cell receptor beta chains from one sample in a study of blood T cell repertoires in COVID-19. The assay was immunoSEQ multiplex PCR, and TCRdb's table has in-frame clones only and misses some. Of over 200,000 clones in the sample, 88% are singletons; the top ten hold over 0.55%. The sequenced sample consisted of peripheral blood. The receptors were gathered from a human donor in a cohort sampled during active COVID-19. Both conserved end residues are part of each CDR3. Each record gives: D gene, V gene, J gene, clone size, CDR3 DNA, CDR3 protein. A D gene is named only where the DNA matches it firmly. Clone size is shown for a subset of rows, as once, few, many or a class of expanded clone.

D gene: TRBD1
V gene: TRBV11-3
J gene: TRBJ2-7
clone size: -
CDR3 DNA: TGTGCCAGCAGCTTCTGGGGACAGGGGGCAGAGGAGCAGTACTTC
CDR3 protein: CASSFWGQGAEEQYF

D gene: -
V gene: TRBV5-6
J gene: TRBJ2-2
clone size: many
CDR3 DNA: TGTGCCAGCAGATCAACAGGGAACACCGGGGAGCTGTTTTTT
CDR3 protein: CASRSTGNTGELFF

D gene: -
V gene: TRBV19
J gene: TRBJ2-5
clone size: -
CDR3 DNA: TGTGCCAGTAGTATAGGAAGGGTGACATGGGCGGGGGAGACCCAGTACTTC
CDR3 protein: CASSIGRVTWAGETQYF

D gene: -
V gene: TRBV6-2/TRBV6-3
J gene: TRBJ2-5
clone size: -
CDR3 DNA: TGTGCCAGCAGTTCAGTGACGCTAGAAGAGACCCAGTACTTC
CDR3 protein: CASSSVTLEETQYF

D gene: TRBD1
V gene: TRBV7-2
J gene: TRBJ1-1
clone size: -
CDR3 DNA: TGTGCCAGCAGCTTAGAGACAGGGAAGACTGAAGCTTTCTTT
CDR3 protein: CASSLETGKTEAFF

D gene: -
V gene: TRBV4-1
J gene: TRBJ1-3
clone size: once
CDR3 DNA: TGCGCCAGCAGCCCGGGTGGTAGGGGCTCTGGAAACACCATATATTTT
CDR3 protein: CASSPGGRGSGNTIYF

D gene: -
V gene: TRBV5-8
J gene: TRBJ2-7
clone size: -
CDR3 DNA: TGTGCCAGCAGTTACGACAGACTTTCCTCCTACGAGCAGTACTTC
CDR3 protein: CASSYDRLSSYEQYF

D gene: TRBD1
V gene: TRBV7-7
J gene: TRBJ2-7
clone size: -
CDR3 DNA: TGTGCCAGCAGCGTCAGCCGGGACAGCTCCTACGAGCAGTACTTC
CDR3 protein: CASSVSRDSSYEQYF

D gene: -
V gene: TRBV18
J gene: TRBJ2-7
clone size: -
CDR3 DNA: TGTGCCAGCTCCAACCGAGGAGGGGACGAGCAGTACTTC
CDR3 protein: CASSNRGGDEQYF

D gene: -
V gene: TRBV28
J gene: TRBJ2-3
clone size: -
CDR3 DNA: TGTGCCAGCAGACCCCCAGGGGGGAGGCGAGATACGCAGTATTTT
CDR3 protein: CASRPPGGRRDTQYF

D gene: -
V gene: TRBV11-1
J gene: TRBJ2-5
clone size: -
CDR3 DNA: TGTGCCAGCAGCTCGGGAGAAGAGACCCAGTACTTC
CDR3 protein: CASSSGEETQYF

D gene: -
V gene: TRBV7-8
J gene: TRBJ1-5
clone size: -
CDR3 DNA: TGTGCCAGCAGCCCCACAGGACAGCCCCAGCATTTT
CDR3 protein: CASSPTGQPQHF

D gene: TRBD2
V gene: TRBV28
J gene: TRBJ2-7
clone size: -
CDR3 DNA: TGTGCCAGCAGCCTCTATAGCGGGAGAGAGTACGAGCAGTACTTC
CDR3 protein: CASSLYSGREYEQYF

D gene: -
V gene: TRBV27
J gene: TRBJ1-6
clone size: -
CDR3 DNA: TGTGCCAGCAGTTTAGGCTCAGCCTATAATTCACCCCTCCACTTT
CDR3 protein: CASSLGSAYNSPLHF

D gene: -
V gene: TRBV6-5
J gene: TRBJ1-1
clone size: -
CDR3 DNA: TGTGCCAGCAGTTACTCGCAAGGGGACACTGAAGCTTTCTTT
CDR3 protein: CASSYSQGDTEAFF

D gene: TRBD2
V gene: TRBV19
J gene: TRBJ2-1
clone size: -
CDR3 DNA: TGTGCCAGTAGTCGTAGCGGGAAGGATGAGCAGTTCTTC
CDR3 protein: CASSRSGKDEQFF

D gene: -
V gene: TRBV19
J gene: TRBJ1-3
clone size: -
CDR3 DNA: TGTGCCAGTATGAGGCAGAGCTCTGGAAACACCATATATTTT
CDR3 protein: CASMRQSSGNTIYF

D gene: -
V gene: TRBV10-3
J gene: TRBJ2-7
clone size: once
CDR3 DNA: TGTGCTGTGGGCCCCCCTGGCGAGCAGTACTTC
CDR3 protein: CAVGPPGEQYF

D gene: TRBD2
V gene: TRBV11-3
J gene: TRBJ2-3
clone size: once
CDR3 DNA: TGTGCCAGCAGCGCCGGGACTAGCGGGAGAACAGATACGCAGTATTTT
CDR3 protein: CASSAGTSGRTDTQYF

D gene: TRBD1
V gene: TRBV7-9
J gene: TRBJ2-7
clone size: -
CDR3 DNA: TGTGCCAGCAGCTTACGTCGGACAGGGAACCACGAGCAGTACTTC
CDR3 protein: CASSLRRTGNHEQYF

D gene: TRBD1
V gene: TRBV30
J gene: TRBJ2-7
clone size: -
CDR3 DNA: TGTGCCTGGAGGTCGACAGGGGTTGGGTACGAGCAGTACTTC
CDR3 protein: CAWRSTGVGYEQYF

D gene: -
V gene: TRBV5-4
J gene: TRBJ1-6
clone size: -
CDR3 DNA: TGTGCCAGCAGCTTGGGGGGGGTTAGGAACTCACCCCTCCACTTT
CDR3 protein: CASSLGGVRNSPLHF

D gene: TRBD1
V gene: TRBV28
J gene: TRBJ2-7
clone size: -
CDR3 DNA: TGTGCCAGCAGCCAACAGGGGCCCTCCTACGAGCAGTACTTC
CDR3 protein: CASSQQGPSYEQYF

D gene: -
V gene: TRBV11-3
J gene: TRBJ2-2
clone size: -
CDR3 DNA: TGTGCCAGCAGCTCCCCGCCAGGAACCACGAACACCGGGGAGCTGTTTTTT
CDR3 protein: CASSSPPGTTNTGELFF

D gene: -
V gene: TRBV15
J gene: TRBJ2-7
clone size: -
CDR3 DNA: TGTGCCACCAGCAGAGAAGGGAGTCGCTCCTACGAGCAGTACTTC
CDR3 protein: CATSREGSRSYEQYF

D gene: TRBD1
V gene: TRBV12-5
J gene: TRBJ2-1
clone size: -
CDR3 DNA: TGTGCTAGTGGTTTGCGCCTCTGGCAGGGGGATCCCAATGAGCAGTTCTTC
CDR3 protein: CASGLRLWQGDPNEQFF

D gene: TRBD1
V gene: TRBV5-1
J gene: TRBJ2-1
clone size: few
CDR3 DNA: TGCGCCAGCAGCTTGGTCGGGACAGTCAATGAGCAGTTCTTC
CDR3 protein: CASSLVGTVNEQFF

D gene: -
V gene: TRBV15
J gene: TRBJ1-3
clone size: -
CDR3 DNA: TGTGCCACCAGCAGAGAGTCTCCCCGTATTAGCTCTGGAAACACCATATATTTT
CDR3 protein: CATSRESPRISSGNTIYF

D gene: TRBD1
V gene: TRBV7-3
J gene: TRBJ2-7
clone size: -
CDR3 DNA: TGTGCCAGCAGCTTAAAAGGCGGACAGGTCACTGGCGAGCAGTACTTC
CDR3 protein: CASSLKGGQVTGEQYF